A selection of T cell receptor beta chains follows, all from one sample in a study of OX40 agonist ivuxolimab in advanced cancers. The repertoire was sequenced with immunoSEQ multiplex PCR; TCRdb's copy has only in-frame clones and lacks some. The repertoire includes approximately 53,000 clones, around 93% of them detected once, and about 24% sits in the top ten. The source was CD4+ or CD8+ T cells sorted from blood, collected in a trial of the OX40 agonist ivuxolimab. These TCRs come from an adult with an advanced solid tumor such as melanoma, head and neck, liver or kidney cancer. CDR3s include the opening cysteine and the closing phenylalanine or tryptophan. The D gene is left open where the match is weak. For some rows the clone size is stated as once, few or many, or as a class when expanded; others skip it.

v_gene	abundance	d_gene	j_gene	CDR3nt	CDR3aa
TRBV5-4	NA	TRBD2	TRBJ2-2	TGTGCCAGCAGCTCAGGACTAGCGGGAGGATACACCGGGGAGCTGTTTTTT	CASSSGLAGGYTGELFF
TRBV27	NA	NA	TRBJ2-2	TGTGCCAGCAATATGGGCTACCCGAACACCGGGGAGCTGTTTTTT	CASNMGYPNTGELFF
TRBV6-1	NA	TRBD1	TRBJ2-5	TGTGCCATCAGTGAAGAGACGGGACAGCAAGAGACCCAGTACTTC	CAISEETGQQETQYF
TRBV19	NA	NA	TRBJ2-5	TGTGCCAGTAGTATAGTGGGCAGGGACTCCCAAGAGACCCAGTACTTC	CASSIVGRDSQETQYF
TRBV28	NA	NA	TRBJ1-1	TGTGCCAGCAGTTTCATGGGGTTAAGCAACACTGAAGCTTTCTTT	CASSFMGLSNTEAFF
TRBV7-9	NA	TRBD2	TRBJ2-7	TGTGCCAGCAGCTTAGCGTATCTAGCGGGAGGTCCCGAGGCCTACGAGCAGTACTTC	CASSLAYLAGGPEAYEQYF
TRBV18	NA	NA	TRBJ2-7	TGTGCCAGCTCACCTGACGTGGGAACCTCCTACGAGCAGTACTTC	CASSPDVGTSYEQYF
TRBV15	NA	TRBD1	TRBJ1-4	TGTGCCACCAGCTACCGATACAGGGGCAGCGGTGAAAAACTGTTTTTT	CATSYRYRGSGEKLFF
TRBV25-1	NA	NA	TRBJ2-7	TGTGCCAGCAGTGCGGGTTACGAGCAGTACTTC	CASSAGYEQYF
TRBV2	NA	NA	TRBJ1-6	TGTGCCAGCAGTGAAGTGTCATCTTATAATTCACCCCTCCACTTT	CASSEVSSYNSPLHF
TRBV7-6	NA	NA	TRBJ1-1	TGTGCCAGCAGCTTATCCGGGTCCGGGACGAACACTGAAGCTTTCTTT	CASSLSGSGTNTEAFF
TRBV27	NA	NA	TRBJ1-1	TGTGCCAGCAGTTGGGGAGAGGGTACTGAAGCTTTCTTT	CASSWGEGTEAFF
TRBV11-2	NA	NA	TRBJ1-2	TGTGCCAGCAGCTTAGATGAAGCCAGACCCTATGGCTACACCTTC	CASSLDEARPYGYTF
TRBV19	once	NA	TRBJ1-1	TGTGCCAGTAGTCAGAACACTGAAGCTTTCTTT	CASSQNTEAFF
TRBV4-1	NA	NA	TRBJ2-4	TGCGCCAGCAGCCAAGATCAGGGCCTCGCCAAAAACATTCAGTACTTC	CASSQDQGLAKNIQYF
TRBV28	NA	TRBD2	TRBJ2-5	TGTGCCAGCAGTCTGGAGACTAGCGGGAGGGTCACAGAGACCCAGTACTTC	CASSLETSGRVTETQYF
TRBV15	NA	NA	TRBJ2-1	TGTGCCACCAGCGAATGGACAACATACAATGAGCAGTTCTTC	CATSEWTTYNEQFF
TRBV4-1	NA	TRBD1	TRBJ1-5	TGCGCCAGCAGCCCCTTTGACAGGGCCAATCAGCCCCAGCATTTT	CASSPFDRANQPQHF
TRBV4-1	NA	TRBD2	TRBJ2-7	TGCGCCAGCAGCCAACAGATGGGACTAGATTACGAGCAGTACTTC	CASSQQMGLDYEQYF
TRBV19	NA	NA	TRBJ1-4	TGTGCCAGTAGTGCGGGGGGTCGCGCTGAAAAACTGTTTTTT	CASSAGGRAEKLFF
TRBV7-9	NA	NA	TRBJ2-2	TGTGCCAGCAGCTTAGCGGTCACCGGGGAGCTGTTTTTT	CASSLAVTGELFF
TRBV27	NA	NA	TRBJ1-2	TGTGCCAGCAGTCAATCCCCAACACCTAACTATGGCTACACCTTC	CASSQSPTPNYGYTF
TRBV4-1	NA	TRBD1	TRBJ2-7	TGCGCCAGCAGCCAACACGACAGGGGACCCTACGAGCAGTACTTC	CASSQHDRGPYEQYF
TRBV29-1	NA	NA	TRBJ2-7	TGCAGCGTTGAAGACTTGGACGGAACCTACGAGCAGTACTTC	CSVEDLDGTYEQYF
TRBV7-2	once	NA	TRBJ2-7	TGTGCCAGCAGCAGGGGCTACGAGCAGTACTTC	CASSRGYEQYF
TRBV28	NA	TRBD1	TRBJ2-3	TGTGCCAGCACCTCCGGGACAGGGTGGACAGATACGCAGTATTTT	CASTSGTGWTDTQYF
TRBV5-5	NA	TRBD1	TRBJ1-1	TGTGCCAGCAGCTCTCATGGGGACAGCGAAGCTTTCTTT	CASSSHGDSEAFF
TRBV4-3	NA	NA	TRBJ2-4	TGCGCCAGCAGCCAGACTAGGGAGCCCAAAAACATTCAGTACTTC	CASSQTREPKNIQYF
TRBV9	NA	TRBD1	TRBJ2-3	TGTGCCAGCAGCGACCGGGACAGGGCTTCAGATACGCAGTATTTT	CASSDRDRASDTQYF
TRBV6-5	once	NA	TRBJ1-3	TGTGCCAGCAGCCCAACGGGGGGCTCTGGAAACACCATATATTTT	CASSPTGGSGNTIYF
TRBV7-9	NA	NA	TRBJ2-7	TGTGCCAGCAGTGAGGGCCTCTCCTACGAGCAGTACTTC	CASSEGLSYEQYF
TRBV28	NA	TRBD1	TRBJ1-1	TGTGCCACCCTAGAACAGGGGTGTACTGAAGCTTTCTTT	CATLEQGCTEAFF
TRBV6-5	NA	NA	TRBJ2-5	TGTGCCAGCAGTTACGTCGGGGCCCAAGAGACCCAGTACTTC	CASSYVGAQETQYF
TRBV7-9	NA	NA	TRBJ2-7	TGTGCCAGCAGCTCCGACGGTCCCTACGAGCAGTACTTC	CASSSDGPYEQYF
TRBV28	once	NA	TRBJ1-1	TGTGCCAGCATTCGGGGCCAGAAAGTGAACACTGAAGCTTTCTTT	CASIRGQKVNTEAFF
TRBV19	NA	TRBD1	TRBJ1-1	TGTGCCAGTACCTTGGATGACAGGGGGAACACTGAAGCTTTCTTT	CASTLDDRGNTEAFF
TRBV4-3	NA	NA	TRBJ1-5	TGCGCCAGCAGCCAGGGCAATCAGCCCCAGCATTTT	CASSQGNQPQHF
TRBV27	once	TRBD1	TRBJ1-1	TGTGCCAGCAGTTTAGGGACAGGGGGTGGAACTGAAGCTTTCTTT	CASSLGTGGGTEAFF
TRBV28	NA	NA	TRBJ1-4	TGTGCCAGCAGTCAATCCTGGGGTTGGACTAATGAAAAACTGTTTTTT	CASSQSWGWTNEKLFF
TRBV5-1	NA	TRBD2	TRBJ2-5	TGCGCCAGCAGTTTTGTAGCGGGACCCTCCATCCAAGAGACCCAGTACTTC	CASSFVAGPSIQETQYF
TRBV30	NA	NA	TRBJ1-6	TGTGCCTGGGAGTGGGGATTGGATAATTCACCCCTCCACTTT	CAWEWGLDNSPLHF
TRBV7-2	NA	NA	TRBJ2-1	TGTGCCTGTGGGGGGTCCTACAATGAGCAGTTCTTC	CACGGSYNEQFF
TRBV28	NA	NA	TRBJ2-5	TGTGCCAGCAGACCTACACTGAACCAAGAGACCCAGTACTTC	CASRPTLNQETQYF
TRBV28	NA	TRBD2	TRBJ2-1	TGTGCCACCACTAGCGATGAGCAGTTCTTC	CATTSDEQFF